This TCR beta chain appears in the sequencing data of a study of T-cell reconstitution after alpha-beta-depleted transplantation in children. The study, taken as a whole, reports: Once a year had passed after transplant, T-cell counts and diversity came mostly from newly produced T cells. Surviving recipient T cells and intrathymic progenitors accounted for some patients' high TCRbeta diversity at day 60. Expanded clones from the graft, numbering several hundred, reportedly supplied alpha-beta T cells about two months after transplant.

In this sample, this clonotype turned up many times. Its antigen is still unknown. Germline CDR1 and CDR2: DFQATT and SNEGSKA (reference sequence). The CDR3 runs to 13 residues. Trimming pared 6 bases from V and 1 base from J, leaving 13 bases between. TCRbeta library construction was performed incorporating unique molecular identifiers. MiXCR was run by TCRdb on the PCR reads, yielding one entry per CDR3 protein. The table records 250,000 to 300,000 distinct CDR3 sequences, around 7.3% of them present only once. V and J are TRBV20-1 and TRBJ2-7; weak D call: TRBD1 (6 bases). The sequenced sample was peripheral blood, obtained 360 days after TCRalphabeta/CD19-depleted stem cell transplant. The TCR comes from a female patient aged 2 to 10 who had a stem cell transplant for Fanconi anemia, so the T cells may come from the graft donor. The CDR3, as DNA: TGCAGTGCGAGTGACCAGGGGTCCTACGAGCAGTACGTC. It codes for CSASDQGSYEQYV.